This TCR beta chain was obtained from a study of T cell responses to AZD1222 COVID-19 vaccine. Using immunoSEQ multiplex PCR, the repertoire was profiled, and TCRdb retains in-frame clones only, with some absent. The sample yields around 150,000 clones, 75% to 95% seen once. The receptor was derived from an adult who received the AZD1222 COVID-19 vaccine. Sequenced here: peripheral blood, sampled 28 days after the second AZD1222 dose.

The CDR3 region has the DNA TGTGCCAGCAGTTTAGGAGGGTTCACTGAAGCTTTCTTT. Encoded protein: CASSLGGFTEAFF. The gene calls are TRBV27 and TRBJ1-1; no clear D. V lost 2 bases and J 4 bases, leaving 8 bases between the germline ends. This CDR3 comprises 13 residues. The germline V gene encodes CDR1 MNHEY and CDR2 SMNVEV (reference sequence).